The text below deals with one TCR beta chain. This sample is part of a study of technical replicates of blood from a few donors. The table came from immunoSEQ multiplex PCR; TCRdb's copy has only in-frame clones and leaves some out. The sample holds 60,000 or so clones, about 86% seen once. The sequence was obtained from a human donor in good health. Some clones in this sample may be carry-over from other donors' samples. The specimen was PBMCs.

This CDR3 is CASRADRFGTEAFF. The CDR3 region has the DNA TGTGCCAGCAGGGCCGACAGGTTCGGCACTGAAGCTTTCTTT. The chain employs TRBV27 and TRBJ1-1; tentatively, D is TRBD1 (6 bases). In germline, CDR1 is MNHEY, CDR2 SMNVEV (reference sequence). The ends were cut back, 6 bases at V and 4 bases at J, with 15 bases in the middle. There are 14 residues in the CDR3.